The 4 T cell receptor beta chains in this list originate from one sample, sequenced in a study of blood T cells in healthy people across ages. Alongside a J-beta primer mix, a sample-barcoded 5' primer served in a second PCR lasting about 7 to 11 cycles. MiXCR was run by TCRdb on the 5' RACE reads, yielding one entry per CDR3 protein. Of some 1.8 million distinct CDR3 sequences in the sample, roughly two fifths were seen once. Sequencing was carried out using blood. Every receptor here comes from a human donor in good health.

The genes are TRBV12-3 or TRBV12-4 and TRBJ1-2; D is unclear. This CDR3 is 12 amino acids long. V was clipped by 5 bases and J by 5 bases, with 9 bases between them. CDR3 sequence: CASSDVWYGYTF. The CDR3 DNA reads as TGTGCCAGCAGTGACGTCTGGTATGGCTACACCTTC.

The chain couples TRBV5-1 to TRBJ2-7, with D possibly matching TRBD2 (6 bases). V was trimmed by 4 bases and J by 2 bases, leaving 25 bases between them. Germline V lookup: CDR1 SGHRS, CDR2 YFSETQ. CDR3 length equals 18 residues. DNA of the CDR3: TGCGCCAGCAGCATCGGGACTGCCAACTCCACACATCCCTACGAGCAGTACTTC. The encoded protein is CASSIGTANSTHPYEQYF.

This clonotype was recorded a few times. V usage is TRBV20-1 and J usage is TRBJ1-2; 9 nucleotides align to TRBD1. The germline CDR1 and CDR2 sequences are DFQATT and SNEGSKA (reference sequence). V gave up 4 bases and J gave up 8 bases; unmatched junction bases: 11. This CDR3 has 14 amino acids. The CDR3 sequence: CSANGQGLREGYTF. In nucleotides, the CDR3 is TGCAGTGCTAATGGACAGGGGTTGAGGGAAGGCTACACCTTC.

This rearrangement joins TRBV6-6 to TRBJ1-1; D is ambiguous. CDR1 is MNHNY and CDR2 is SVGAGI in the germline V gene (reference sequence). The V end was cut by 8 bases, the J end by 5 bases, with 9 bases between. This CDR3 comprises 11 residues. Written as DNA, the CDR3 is TGTGCCAGCGGGCATGAGACTGAAGCTTTCTTT. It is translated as CASGHETEAFF.